These T cell receptor beta chains were read from a single sample in a study of blood T cell repertoires in COVID-19. The table came from immunoSEQ multiplex PCR; TCRdb's copy has only in-frame clones and leaves some out. The repertoire consists of about 440,000 clones, with around 89% occurring once and the leading ten covering 4% to 5.5%. Sequenced sample: peripheral blood. The receptor set was obtained from a woman in her thirties with acute or convalescent COVID-19. CDR3s include the opening cysteine and the closing phenylalanine or tryptophan. Fields, in order: clone size, D gene, J gene, V gene, CDR3 DNA, CDR3 protein. D genes are given only for firm matches. Size is omitted from some rows. Given values are once, few, many or a class for expanded clones.

NA,TRBD1,TRBJ1-2,TRBV9,TGTGCCAGCAGAACAGGGGGCGGATATGGCTACACCTTC,CASRTGGGYGYTF
NA,NA,TRBJ1-3,TRBV5-6,TGTGCCAGCAGCCATAGCTCTGGAAACACCATATATTTT,CASSHSSGNTIYF
NA,TRBD1,TRBJ1-2,TRBV28,TGTGCCAGCAGTCGCGGTGGACAGGGCTATGGCTACACCTTC,CASSRGGQGYGYTF
NA,TRBD2,TRBJ2-2,TRBV28,TGTGCCAGCAGTTTTAATTTAGCGGGGAGGGCCGGGGAGCTGTTTTTT,CASSFNLAGRAGELFF
NA,NA,TRBJ2-7,TRBV5-5,TGTGCCAGCAGCTTGGCTGGGGGGAGCGAGCAGTACTTC,CASSLAGGSEQYF
NA,NA,TRBJ2-7,TRBV3-1/TRBV3-2,TGTGCCAGCAGCCCCCTGAACGCGTACGAGCAGTACTTC,CASSPLNAYEQYF
NA,TRBD1,TRBJ1-5,TRBV5-1,TGCGCCAGCAGCTTGGGGTTTTGGGACAGGCGTACTCGACCCCAGCATTTT,CASSLGFWDRRTRPQHF
NA,TRBD1,TRBJ2-6,TRBV27,TGTGCCAGCAGTCCCTCCGGGACAGCTGCTTACTCTGGGGCCAACGTCCTGACTTTC,CASSPSGTAAYSGANVLTF
few,NA,TRBJ1-5,TRBV6-1,TGTGCCAGCAGTGAAACTCGGACACAGCCCCAGCATTTT,CASSETRTQPQHF
NA,TRBD1,TRBJ1-2,TRBV7-8,TGTGCCAGCAGCCCGGACAGGGGAATAGGCTACACCTTC,CASSPDRGIGYTF
NA,NA,TRBJ2-2,TRBV27,TGTGCCAGCAGTACCCGGTCGAGCACCGGGGAGCTGTTTTTT,CASSTRSSTGELFF
NA,TRBD2,TRBJ2-1,TRBV4-1,TGCGCCAGCAGCCAACCGGGACTAGGTGTCGATGAGCAGTTCTTC,CASSQPGLGVDEQFF
NA,TRBD1,TRBJ1-1,TRBV28,TGTGCCAGCAACTTAGGGGGACAGGGAGGAATGAACACTGAAGCTTTCTTT,CASNLGGQGGMNTEAFF
NA,TRBD1,TRBJ1-6,TRBV9,TGTGCCAGCAGCGCCATGGACAGGGGTAATTCACCCCTCCACTTT,CASSAMDRGNSPLHF
NA,TRBD2,TRBJ2-1,TRBV2,TGTGCCAGCGGTAGCGGGGGGTCAACAAATGAGCAGTTCTTC,CASGSGGSTNEQFF
NA,NA,TRBJ2-3,TRBV6-5,TGTGCCAGCAGGGGGGGTCCTCTTGACGTGGATACGCAGTATTTT,CASRGGPLDVDTQYF
NA,NA,TRBJ2-7,TRBV3-1/TRBV3-2,TGTGCCAGCAGCCAAGCCCTTCGGAGGAATACCTACGAGCAGTACTTC,CASSQALRRNTYEQYF
NA,TRBD1,TRBJ1-6,TRBV27,TGTGCCAGCAGTCCTCCGGGACAGGGTTTTTCACCCCTCCACTTT,CASSPPGQGFSPLHF
NA,TRBD1,TRBJ1-1,TRBV2,TGTGCCAGCAGCCTAGTACCCAACGACAGGGAGGAGGACACTGAAGCTTTCTTT,CASSLVPNDREEDTEAFF
NA,NA,TRBJ2-7,TRBV11-1,TGTGCCAGCAGCTTAAAACAGGGTGAAACCTACGAGCAGTACTTC,CASSLKQGETYEQYF
once,NA,TRBJ2-3,TRBV14,TGTGCCAGCAGCCGCAGGGAACCCACAGATACGCAGTATTTT,CASSRREPTDTQYF
NA,TRBD1,TRBJ1-1,TRBV30,TGTGCCTGGAGGGGACAGGGGGGCCAACTTGAAGCTTTCTTT,CAWRGQGGQLEAFF
NA,NA,TRBJ1-6,TRBV30,TGTGCCTGGAGCACCAGACAATATAATTCACCCCTCCACTTT,CAWSTRQYNSPLHF
few,NA,TRBJ2-2,TRBV7-9,TGTGCCAGCACCTCCCTGTCGGGGAGCGCGAACACCGGGGAGCTGTTTTTT,CASTSLSGSANTGELFF
NA,NA,TRBJ2-5,TRBV21-1,TGTGCCAGCAGCGAACGACACAATCAGGATCCGCAAGAGACCCAGTACTTC,CASSERHNQDPQETQYF
NA,NA,TRBJ2-7,TRBV2,TGTGCCAGCAGTGTGGACTTGAAGTCCTACGAGCAGTACTTC,CASSVDLKSYEQYF
NA,TRBD1,TRBJ2-7,TRBV2,TGTGCCAGCCACAGCGGACAGGGACAGTACGAGCAGTACTTC,CASHSGQGQYEQYF
NA,NA,TRBJ2-3,TRBV11-2,TGTGCCAGCAGCTACACGACAGATACGCAGTATTTT,CASSYTTDTQYF
NA,NA,TRBJ2-7,TRBV14,TGTGCCAGCAGCCAGAGCTACTACGAGCAGTACTTC,CASSQSYYEQYF
NA,NA,TRBJ2-7,TRBV5-6,TGTGCCAGCAGCTGGGTGGGACGGGAGAGGAACGAGCAGTACTTC,CASSWVGRERNEQYF
NA,TRBD1,TRBJ2-5,TRBV19,TGTGCCAGTGGAACCGGGACAGGGGAGGAGACCCAGTACTTC,CASGTGTGEETQYF
NA,TRBD2,TRBJ2-1,TRBV11-2,TGTGCCAGCAGCTTAGGGGCCGCGGGGGGGAACAATGAGCAGTTCTTC,CASSLGAAGGNNEQFF
NA,NA,TRBJ1-2,TRBV5-1,TGCGCCAGCAGCTTGGCCGCGGCCGTCGGGAATGGCTACACCTTC,CASSLAAAVGNGYTF
NA,NA,TRBJ1-1,TRBV13,TGTGCCAGCAGCCCACCCGGGAGAATGAACACTGAAGCTTTCTTT,CASSPPGRMNTEAFF
NA,NA,TRBJ1-2,TRBV7-9,TGTGCCAGCAGCTTCATCAACTATGGCTACACCTTC,CASSFINYGYTF
NA,NA,TRBJ2-2,TRBV2,TGTGCCAGAGGGACACCCGAGGGGGAGCTGTTTTTT,CARGTPEGELFF
NA,NA,TRBJ2-7,TRBV2,TGTGCCAGCAGTGACAGGTACGAGCAGTACTTC,CASSDRYEQYF
NA,NA,TRBJ1-1,TRBV4-1,TGCGCCAGCAGCCCGCTTTCGGTCATGAACACTGAAGCTTTCTTT,CASSPLSVMNTEAFF
NA,TRBD2,TRBJ2-5,TRBV9,TGTGCCAGCAGCCCACGAGACACTAGCGGGGTAGAGACCCAGTACTTC,CASSPRDTSGVETQYF
NA,NA,TRBJ2-1,TRBV13,TGTGCCAGCAGCTTAGGCGGTCTAGCCCGGGTCAATGAGCAGTTCTTC,CASSLGGLARVNEQFF
NA,TRBD2,TRBJ2-2,TRBV20-1,TGCAGTGCTAGTACTCCTAGCGGGGGTACCGGGGAGCTGTTTTTT,CSASTPSGGTGELFF
few,NA,TRBJ2-5,TRBV5-1,TGCGCCAGCAGCTTGGCACAAGAGACCCAGTACTTC,CASSLAQETQYF
NA,NA,TRBJ2-5,TRBV19,TGTGCCAGTAGGACAGGAAAAGGGGAGACCCAGTACTTC,CASRTGKGETQYF
NA,TRBD2,TRBJ2-3,TRBV5-4,TGTGCCAGCAGCTTTCAAGCGGGGGGGGTAGATACGCAGTATTTT,CASSFQAGGVDTQYF
NA,NA,TRBJ2-7,TRBV28,TGTGCCAGCAGTTTGGGCAGCTACGAGCAGTACTTC,CASSLGSYEQYF
NA,TRBD1,TRBJ1-2,TRBV6-5,TGTGCCAGCAGTTACTCGACATTGGGACAGGAATTTGGCTACACCTTC,CASSYSTLGQEFGYTF
NA,NA,TRBJ1-6,TRBV19,TGTGCCAGTAGTATATGGAGGGGAGATTCACCCCTCCACTTT,CASSIWRGDSPLHF
once,TRBD1,TRBJ1-1,TRBV5-1,TGCGCCAGCAGCGCACCGGACAGGCCGAACACTGAAGCTTTCTTT,CASSAPDRPNTEAFF
NA,NA,TRBJ1-1,TRBV7-3,TGTGCCAGCAGCACCAATTGGAACAGTGAAGCTTTCTTT,CASSTNWNSEAFF
NA,TRBD1,TRBJ2-3,TRBV28,TGTGCCAGCAGTTCCCCGGGACAGGGCACAGATACGCAGTATTTT,CASSSPGQGTDTQYF
NA,NA,TRBJ2-1,TRBV10-2,TGCGCCAGCAGTGAGCGGGGGACGTTCCCCGGTGAGCAGTTCTTC,CASSERGTFPGEQFF
once,TRBD1,TRBJ1-1,TRBV7-6,TGTGCCAGCAGCCAGGGGCCCGACAGGGAGAACACTGAAGCTTTCTTT,CASSQGPDRENTEAFF
NA,TRBD1,TRBJ2-1,TRBV5-6,TGTGCCAGCAGCTCGGGACAGAACAATGAGCAGTTCTTC,CASSSGQNNEQFF
NA,NA,TRBJ1-5,TRBV19,TGTGCCAGTACCCTGATTGGGGGGAGTGGTCAGCCCCAGCATTTT,CASTLIGGSGQPQHF
NA,TRBD1,TRBJ1-2,TRBV28,TGTGCCAGCAGTCAAGACAGGGTGAACACCTTC,CASSQDRVNTF
NA,NA,TRBJ2-2,TRBV6-5,TGTGCCAGCAATCCGGGGGGCCTGGGCACCGGGGAGCTGTTTTTT,CASNPGGLGTGELFF
NA,NA,TRBJ1-6,TRBV4-1,TGCGCCAGCAGCCAAGAAGTTGTCGGTCATTCACCCCTCCACTTT,CASSQEVVGHSPLHF